A selection of T cell receptor beta chains follows, all from one sample in a study of cytomegalovirus exposure and HLA in healthy donors. Sequencing was performed with immunoSEQ multiplex PCR; in TCRdb, only in-frame clones are kept and a portion is missing. The sample contains some 140,000 clones, approximately 80% of which appear only once. The material sequenced was PBMCs. The receptor source for this set is a middle-aged man in good health and CMV-seronegative. CDR3s include the opening cysteine and the closing phenylalanine or tryptophan. The D gene is left open where the match is weak. Expanded clones are given a class, and other clones once, few, many or no size at all.

j_gene,d_gene,abundance,v_gene,CDR3aa,CDR3nt
TRBJ2-7,TRBD1,NA,TRBV28,CASKRDSTPYEQYF,TGTGCCAGCAAACGGGACAGTACACCCTACGAGCAGTACTTC
TRBJ2-1,TRBD2,NA,TRBV11-2,CASSKSELAAYNEQFF,TGTGCCAGCAGCAAGTCTGAACTAGCGGCCTACAATGAGCAGTTCTTC
TRBJ2-7,TRBD2,NA,TRBV2,CASSESIPFPSGNYEQYF,TGTGCCAGCAGTGAATCTATTCCCTTTCCTAGCGGGAACTACGAGCAGTACTTC
TRBJ2-2,NA,NA,TRBV11-2,CASSLTGAFPNTGELFF,TGTGCCAGCAGCTTAACTGGGGCGTTCCCGAACACCGGGGAGCTGTTTTTT
TRBJ2-5,NA,NA,TRBV15,CATSRGQQETQYF,TGTGCCACCAGCAGGGGGCAACAAGAGACCCAGTACTTC
TRBJ2-7,NA,NA,TRBV6-1,CASSVSQSYEQYF,TGTGCCAGCAGTGTGTCCCAATCCTACGAGCAGTACTTC
TRBJ2-1,TRBD2,NA,TRBV27,CAGAPLAGSDEQFF,TGTGCCGGGGCTCCTCTAGCGGGAAGTGATGAGCAGTTCTTC
TRBJ2-1,NA,NA,TRBV5-4,CASSLGGGSSSYNEQFF,TGTGCCAGCAGCTTGGGGGGGGGCAGTAGCTCCTACAATGAGCAGTTCTTC
TRBJ2-1,TRBD2,once,TRBV9,CASSSPGDSGSYNEQFF,TGTGCCAGCAGCTCCCCCGGGGATAGCGGGTCCTACAATGAGCAGTTCTTC
TRBJ2-7,TRBD2,NA,TRBV2,CASSEGLAGYEQYF,TGTGCCAGCAGTGAAGGACTAGCGGGCTACGAGCAGTACTTC
TRBJ2-1,NA,NA,TRBV14,CASSRREEPGHNEQFF,TGTGCCAGCAGCCGAAGGGAGGAGCCGGGGCACAATGAGCAGTTCTTC
TRBJ1-4,TRBD1,NA,TRBV6-5,CASSYSTGVDEKLFF,TGTGCCAGCAGTTACTCGACAGGGGTTGATGAAAAACTGTTTTTT
TRBJ2-1,NA,NA,TRBV9,CASSVGLSNEQFF,TGTGCCAGCAGCGTGGGACTTTCAAATGAGCAGTTCTTC
TRBJ2-5,NA,NA,TRBV29-1,CSVLKRIQETQYF,TGCAGCGTTCTTAAGCGGATCCAAGAGACCCAGTACTTC
TRBJ2-7,TRBD2,NA,TRBV2,CASGREGQAYEQYF,TGTGCCAGCGGGCGGGAGGGCCAAGCCTACGAGCAGTACTTC
TRBJ2-1,NA,NA,TRBV4-3,CASSHLAVPVNEQFF,TGCGCCAGCAGCCACTTAGCGGTCCCAGTCAATGAGCAGTTCTTC
TRBJ2-1,NA,NA,TRBV21-1,CASSRVNEQFF,TGTGCCAGCAGTCGCGTGAATGAGCAGTTCTTC
TRBJ1-5,NA,NA,TRBV11-2,CASSISGDGSGNQPQHF,TGTGCCAGCAGCATCTCAGGGGATGGTTCGGGCAATCAGCCCCAGCATTTT
TRBJ2-1,TRBD2,NA,TRBV6-1,CASSGTRSINGQFF,TGTGCCAGCAGCGGGACTAGGTCCATAAATGGGCAGTTCTTC
TRBJ2-7,TRBD2,NA,TRBV7-2,CASSLEAGYEQYF,TGTGCCAGCAGCTTAGAAGCGGGGTACGAGCAGTACTTC
TRBJ2-7,TRBD1,NA,TRBV28,CASSQGAYEQYF,TGTGCCAGCAGCCAGGGGGCCTACGAGCAGTACTTC
TRBJ2-7,NA,NA,TRBV9,CASSVGPGHAYEQYF,TGTGCCAGCAGCGTAGGACCTGGACATGCCTACGAGCAGTACTTC
TRBJ1-1,TRBD1,few,TRBV7-9,CASITWDSNTEAFF,TGTGCCAGCATCACATGGGACAGCAACACTGAAGCTTTCTTT
TRBJ2-7,TRBD2,few,TRBV5-4,CASSPLAGGTYEQYF,TGTGCCAGCAGCCCCCTAGCGGGAGGAACCTACGAGCAGTACTTC
TRBJ1-2,TRBD1,NA,TRBV18,CASSSTGVGSYGYGYTF,TGTGCCAGCTCATCGACAGGGGTGGGGTCATATGGCTATGGCTACACCTTC
TRBJ1-1,NA,NA,TRBV30,CAWTLNTEAFF,TGTGCCTGGACTTTGAACACTGAAGCTTTCTTT
TRBJ2-3,TRBD1,NA,TRBV28,CASSTQDREEQYF,TGTGCCAGCAGTACCCAGGACAGGGAGGAGCAGTATTTT
TRBJ2-2,NA,NA,TRBV4-3,CASSQEVGGGNTGELFF,TGCGCCAGCAGCCAAGAGGTCGGCGGAGGGAACACCGGGGAGCTGTTTTTT
TRBJ1-4,NA,once,TRBV18,CASSPLSGTNEKLFF,TGTGCCAGCTCACCACTAAGCGGTACTAATGAAAAACTGTTTTTT
TRBJ1-4,TRBD1,NA,TRBV28,CASSGTGGAYGEKLFF,TGTGCCAGCAGTGGGACAGGGGGGGCCTACGGTGAAAAACTGTTTTTT
TRBJ2-5,NA,NA,TRBV9,CASSPYGGQETQYF,TGTGCCAGCAGCCCTTACGGGGGCCAAGAGACCCAGTACTTC
TRBJ2-3,TRBD2,NA,TRBV27,CASSFLGGLIDTQYF,TGTGCCAGCAGTTTTTTGGGAGGGCTTATAGATACGCAGTATTTT
TRBJ2-6,NA,NA,TRBV2,CASSAKRSGANVLTF,TGTGCCAGCAGTGCTAAACGCTCTGGGGCCAACGTCCTGACTTTC
TRBJ1-1,TRBD1,NA,TRBV10-1,CASSGTGQRPEAFF,TGCGCCAGCAGTGGGACAGGTCAGCGCCCTGAAGCTTTCTTT
TRBJ2-7,TRBD2,NA,TRBV5-1,CASSLEVIAGVSYEQYF,TGCGCCAGCAGCTTGGAGGTTATCGCGGGGGTCTCCTACGAGCAGTACTTC
TRBJ1-4,TRBD1,few,TRBV5-6,CASSPTGEEDEKLFF,TGTGCCAGCAGTCCGACAGGGGAAGAAGACGAAAAACTGTTTTTT
TRBJ2-7,TRBD1,NA,TRBV18,CASSPRGPGDRGYEQYF,TGTGCCAGCTCACCCCGCGGTCCCGGGGACAGGGGTTACGAGCAGTACTTC
TRBJ2-3,TRBD2,NA,TRBV5-4,CASSLGIRGADTQYF,TGTGCCAGCAGCTTGGGGATCCGGGGGGCAGATACGCAGTATTTT
TRBJ1-1,NA,NA,TRBV11-2,CASSSEGGYTEAFF,TGTGCCAGCAGCTCAGAGGGGGGATACACTGAAGCTTTCTTT
TRBJ2-1,TRBD1,NA,TRBV10-3,CAISEGPGQRVSNEQFF,TGTGCCATCAGTGAGGGACCGGGACAGCGTGTAAGCAATGAGCAGTTCTTC
TRBJ2-1,TRBD2,NA,TRBV7-8,CASSPAGTRRLEQFF,TGTGCCAGCAGCCCTGCCGGGACTAGAAGATTAGAGCAGTTCTTC
TRBJ1-5,NA,NA,TRBV7-2,CASSPRQVNQPQHF,TGTGCCAGCAGCCCTCGACAGGTCAATCAGCCCCAGCATTTT
TRBJ2-3,TRBD2,NA,TRBV28,CASSFPPLSGRSTDTQYF,TGTGCCAGCAGTTTCCCCCCTTTGAGCGGGAGGAGCACAGATACGCAGTATTTT
TRBJ2-3,NA,NA,TRBV7-7,CASSSDRADTQYF,TGTGCTAGCAGCTCCGATCGGGCAGATACGCAGTATTTT
TRBJ2-1,NA,NA,TRBV5-1,CASRVSGENNEQFF,TGCGCCAGCAGGGTTAGCGGAGAAAACAATGAGCAGTTCTTC
TRBJ1-2,TRBD1,few,TRBV4-3,CASSLDRDYGYTF,TGCGCCAGCAGCCTAGACAGGGACTATGGCTACACCTTC
TRBJ2-3,TRBD2,once,TRBV27,CASSLYGGGGGSATQYF,TGTGCCAGCAGTTTATACGGCGGGGGGGGTGGGTCCGCTACGCAGTATTTT
TRBJ1-3,NA,NA,TRBV18,CASSPPVGGFSGNTIYF,TGTGCCAGCTCACCACCGGTTGGCGGATTCTCTGGAAACACCATATATTTT